The clone carrying this TCR beta chain was counted many times. Time point of the sample: sample taken at primary tumor resection. These data originate in a study of spatial heterogeneity in lung cancer. The ends were cut back, 4 bases at V and 2 bases at J, with 17 bases in the middle. This CDR3 contains 16 residues. Germline CDR1 is SGHRS and CDR2 is YFSETQ. One entry per CDR3 protein, called by TCRdb with MiXCR from the 5' RACE reads. The sample contains 39,000 or so distinct CDR3 sequences, roughly 3% of which appear only once. This rearrangement joins TRBV5-1 to TRBJ2-3, with a tentative D call TRBD2 (5 bases). This specimen consisted of normal lung tissue next to the tumor, obtained at surgery. This receptor was identified in a male donor with early-stage non-small cell lung cancer. The CDR3 DNA follows: TGCGCCAGCAGCCTTGAATTTTCGGGATACACAGATACGCAGTATTTT. Translating gives CASSLEFSGYTDTQYF.